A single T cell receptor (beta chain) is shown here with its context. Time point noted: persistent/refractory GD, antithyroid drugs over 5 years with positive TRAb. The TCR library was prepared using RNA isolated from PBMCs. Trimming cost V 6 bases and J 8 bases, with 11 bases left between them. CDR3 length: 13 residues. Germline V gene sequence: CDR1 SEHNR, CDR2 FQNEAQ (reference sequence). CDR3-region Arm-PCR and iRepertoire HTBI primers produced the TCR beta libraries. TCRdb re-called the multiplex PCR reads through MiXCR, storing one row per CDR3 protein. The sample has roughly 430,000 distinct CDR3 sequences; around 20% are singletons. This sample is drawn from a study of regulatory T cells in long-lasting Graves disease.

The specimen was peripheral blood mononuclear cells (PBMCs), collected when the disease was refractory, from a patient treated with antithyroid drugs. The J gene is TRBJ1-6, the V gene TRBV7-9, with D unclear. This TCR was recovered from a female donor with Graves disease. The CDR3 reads CASSPEGHSPLHF. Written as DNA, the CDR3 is TGTGCCAGCAGTCCGGAAGGGCATTCACCCCTCCACTTT.